Shown below are 8 T cell receptor beta chains from a single sample sequenced in a study of blood T cell repertoires in COVID-19. The table came from immunoSEQ multiplex PCR; TCRdb's copy has only in-frame clones and leaves some out. This sample has 250,000 or so clones; 88% occur once, and the top ten carry around 0.91%. The material sequenced was peripheral blood. The receptors shown here come from a woman aged 35 to 49 who had recovered from COVID-19.

This chain connects TRBV27 to TRBJ2-7, with 11 bases lining up with TRBD2. The germline V gene has CDR1 MNHEY and CDR2 SMNVEV (reference sequence). The trim removed 3 bases at V and 0 bases at J, leaving 16 bases unmatched. The CDR3 contains 20 residues. For the CDR3, the DNA is TGTGCCAGCAGTTTGTCGAGGGCTAGCGGGAGGTTTGGTATCTCCTACGAGCAGTACTTC. This gives the protein CASSLSRASGRFGISYEQYF.

This rearrangement joins TRBV6-5 to TRBJ1-3; D is perhaps TRBD1 (5 bases). CDR3 length: 14 amino acids. CDR1 is MNHEY, CDR2 SVGAGI, per germline. Between the trimmed V and J ends, which lost 8 bases and 1 base, there was a span of 12 bases. The CDR3 region is CASHPRGSGNTIYF. The CDR3 DNA follows: TGTGCCAGCCATCCTCGGGGGTCTGGAAACACCATATATTTT.

The rearrangement joins TRBV28 to TRBJ1-1, with unresolved D. V lost 6 bases and J lost 11, with 16 bases in between. The CDR3 contains 12 residues. Germline CDR1 MDHEN, CDR2 SYDVKM. CDR3: CASSPGRAEAFF. CDR3 nucleotides: TGTGCCAGCAGCCCCGGAAGAGCGGAGGCTTTCTTT.

The chain employs TRBV9 and TRBJ2-3, with D maybe TRBD2 (5 bases). The CDR3 contains 11 residues. Germline assignment: CDR1 SGDLS and CDR2 YYNGEE. V was clipped by 4 bases and J by 13 bases, with 13 bases between them. CDR3 sequence (DNA): TGTGCCAGCAGCCCCCGTGAGGGTGAGTATTTT. Residues: CASSPREGEYF. Full variable domain (outside the CDR3, taken from reference TRBV9 and TRBJ2-3): DSGVTQTPKHLITATGQRVTLRCSPRSGDLSVYWYQQSLDQGLQFLIQYYNGEERAKGNILERFSAQQFPDLHSELNLSSLELGDSALYFCASSPREGEYFGPGTRLTVL.

The V gene is TRBV13, the J gene TRBJ1-2; D not certain. Germline V CDR1 and CDR2: PRHDT, FYEKMQ (reference sequence). This CDR3 has 14 residues. Trimming removed 5 bases from V and 4 bases from J, with 14 bases in between. The CDR3 nucleotides read TGTGCCAGCAGCCCAAGACTAGCCATCTATGGCTACACCTTC. It specifies CASSPRLAIYGYTF.

The chain recombines TRBV24-1 with TRBJ2-3; 14 nucleotides agree with TRBD2. The CDR3 length is 18 residues. The V gene's germline CDR1 is KGHDR and CDR2 SFDVKD. The V gene end was trimmed by 4 bases and the J gene end by 6 bases; junction bases not matched to a gene: 11. The CDR3 spells CATSDYRGLAGGGDTQYF. CDR3 nucleotide sequence: TGTGCCACCAGTGACTACCGCGGACTAGCGGGAGGAGGCGATACGCAGTATTTT.

The chain links TRBV27 to TRBJ2-7; TRBD2 matches at 8 bases. CDR3 length: 13 amino acids. CDR1 and CDR2 (germline): MNHEY, SMNVEV (reference sequence). The V gene end was trimmed by 8 bases and the J gene end by 7 bases; junction bases not matched to a gene: 10. The DNA for the CDR3 is TGTGCCAGCTCCGGCGGGGGGTTGAGGGAGCAGTACTTC. Residues: CASSGGGLREQYF.

The chain employs TRBV6-5 and TRBJ2-4, with TRBD1 as a possible D gene (5 bases). CDR1 is MNHEY, CDR2 SVGAGI, per germline. CDR3 length: 13 amino acids. The V end was cut by 5 bases, the J end by 8 bases, with 13 bases between. The CDR3: CASSPPGLDIQYF. As DNA, the CDR3 is TGTGCCAGCAGTCCCCCAGGGTTGGACATTCAGTACTTC.